Presented here are 25 T cell receptor beta chains from one specimen sequenced in a study of blood T cell repertoires in COVID-19. The assay was immunoSEQ multiplex PCR, and TCRdb's table has in-frame clones only and misses some. The table includes about 210,000 clones, 84% detected once. The sample comprised peripheral blood. The receptors originated from a woman in her 50s with active or convalescent COVID-19.

The chain couples TRBV9 to TRBJ2-5, with a tentative D call TRBD1 (5 bases). V was pared by 4 bases and J by 1 base, with 8 bases between. The CDR3 extends over 13 amino acids. Per the germline V gene, CDR1 is SGDLS and CDR2 is YYNGEE. Here the CDR3 reads CASSPDSQETQYF. The CDR3 DNA reads as TGTGCCAGCAGCCCTGACAGCCAAGAGACCCAGTACTTC.

A single count supports this clone. The chain has TRBV5-6 and TRBJ2-1; D remains unclear. The CDR3 contains 12 residues. V was shortened by 2 bases and J by 6 bases, with 6 bases between the two germline ends. CDR1 is SGHDT and CDR2 is YYEEEE in the germline V gene. This chain's CDR3 is CASSFLVNEQFF. CDR3 nucleotides: TGTGCCAGCAGCTTTTTAGTCAATGAGCAGTTCTTC. Full variable domain (missing parts from reference TRBV5-6 and TRBJ2-1): DAGVTQSPTHLIKTRGQQVTLRCSPKSGHDTVSWYQQALGQGPQFIFQYYEEEERQRGNFPDRFSGHQFPNYSSELNVNALLLGDSALYLCASSFLVNEQFFGPGTRLTVL.

The rearrangement links TRBV7-3 to TRBJ2-3; TRBD1 matches at 9 bases. Germline trimming cut 4 bases from V and 7 bases from J; bases unmatched to any gene: 9. This CDR3 spans 15 amino acids. Germline values: CDR1 SGHTA, CDR2 FQGTGA. CDR3 coding DNA: TGTGCCAGCAGCTCCCGGGACAGGGACGGGCATACGCAGTATTTT. This sequence encodes CASSSRDRDGHTQYF.

The chain carries TRBV5-1 and TRBJ2-3, with D tentatively TRBD1 (5 bases). Germline CDR1 SGHRS, CDR2 YFSETQ. The CDR3 runs 13 residues. Trimming took 4 bases from V and 1 from J, leaving 7 bases between them. CDR3 protein: CASSKQGTDTQYF. The CDR3 DNA sequence: TGCGCCAGCAGCAAACAGGGCACAGATACGCAGTATTTT.

The gene calls are TRBV11-2 and TRBJ2-4, with D hard to call. From germline, CDR1 is SGHAT and CDR2 FQNNGV. The V and J ends lost 0 bases and 0 bases respectively, with 12 bases between them. The CDR3 runs 17 residues. The CDR3 DNA reads as TGTGCCAGCAGCTTAGATCACACAGTTATAGCCAAAAACATTCAGTACTTC. Translation: CASSLDHTVIAKNIQYF.

V usage is TRBV12-3 or TRBV12-4 and J usage is TRBJ1-5; D unclear. There are 12 residues in the CDR3. V was clipped by 3 bases and J by 5 bases, with 5 bases between them. CDR3 nucleotide sequence: TGTGCCAGCAGTTTCGCGGATCAGCCCCAGCATTTT. This sequence encodes CASSFADQPQHF.

This sequence joins TRBV5-1 and TRBJ1-5; TRBD1 might be the D (6 bases). The CDR3 contains 15 residues. Trimming removed 4 bases at V and 7 bases at J, with 18 bases between. Per the germline V gene, CDR1 is SGHRS and CDR2 is YFSETQ. The CDR3 nucleotides are TGCGCCAGCAGCCTAGAGGGGGGGGCTAGCCAGCCCCAGCATTTT. Its protein is CASSLEGGASQPQHF.

The rearrangement links TRBV19 to TRBJ1-1; D perhaps matches TRBD1 (5 bases). CDR1 is LNHDA, CDR2 SQIVND, per germline (reference sequence). CDR3 size: 13 residues. V was trimmed by 5 bases and J by 4 bases, leaving 11 bases between them. The CDR3 DNA reads as TGTGCCAGTAGTCCTACAGGCTCCACTGAAGCTTTCTTT. It codes for CASSPTGSTEAFF.

The chain recombines TRBV9 with TRBJ2-1; TRBD1 agrees at 8 bases. The V gene's germline CDR1 is SGDLS and CDR2 YYNGEE. The V segment lost 0 bases and the J segment 9 bases; nucleotides outside the gene matches: 8. This CDR3 has 15 amino acids. The DNA of the CDR3 is TGTGCCAGCAGCGTAGAGGTGGACAGGGTTGGTGAGCAGTTCTTC. Its translation: CASSVEVDRVGEQFF. The full variable domain, its missing parts supplied by reference TRBV9 and TRBJ2-1, is DSGVTQTPKHLITATGQRVTLRCSPRSGDLSVYWYQQSLDQGLQFLIQYYNGEERAKGNILERFSAQQFPDLHSELNLSSLELGDSALYFCASSVEVDRVGEQFFGPGTRLTVL.

Points on this clone: A far more abundant clone sits one base away, making this likely a read error. The chain has TRBV5-5 and TRBJ2-5, with TRBD1 matching 9 bases. Losses at the gene ends were 4 bases for V and 3 bases for J; bases not matched to a gene: 1. CDR3 length: 13 amino acids. Germline CDR1 SGHKS, CDR2 YYEKEE (reference sequence). The CDR3 region has the DNA TGTGCCAGCAGCCGGGACAGGGAAGAGACCCAGTACTTC. Its translation is CASSRDREETQYF. Looking up the rest from reference TRBV5-5 and TRBJ2-5 gives the full variable domain: DAGVTQSPTHLIKTRGQQVTLRCSPISGHKSVSWYQQVLGQGPQFIFQYYEKEERGRGNFPDRFSARQFPNYSSELNVNALLLGDSALYLCASSRDREETQYFGPGTRLLVL.

The genes are TRBV4-2 and TRBJ2-7, with a possible D match to TRBD2 (5 bases). Germline CDR1 is LGHNA and CDR2 is YNFKEQ. Trimming stripped 0 bases from V and 0 bases from J, with 12 bases between. The CDR3 is made up of 16 amino acids. The CDR3 DNA sequence: TGTGCCAGCAGCCAAGAATCAGCGGCGAGCTCCTACGAGCAGTACTTC. Its translation: CASSQESAASSYEQYF.

The chain links TRBV19 to TRBJ2-5; 9 bases match TRBD1. Germline CDR1 LNHDA, CDR2 SQIVND (reference sequence). This CDR3 region has 15 residues. V gave up 5 bases and J gave up 7 bases; unmatched junction bases: 11. Here the CDR3 reads CASSSRDRAPGTQYF. The CDR3 nucleotides read TGTGCCAGTAGTTCCCGGGACAGGGCCCCAGGGACCCAGTACTTC.

This clone was counted once. In DNA form, the CDR3 reads TGCGCCAGCAGCTTGGGACTAGCGGGGGGGAACGCAGATACGCAGTATTTT. It yields the protein CASSLGLAGGNADTQYF. V is TRBV5-1 and J is TRBJ2-3; TRBD2 aligns across 14 bases. The J segment lost 4 bases and the V segment lost 0 bases, leaving 4 bases of the junction unmatched. From germline, CDR1 is SGHRS and CDR2 YFSETQ. The CDR3 runs 17 residues.

The V gene is TRBV28, the J gene TRBJ1-2; D is unclear. In germline, CDR1 is MDHEN, CDR2 SYDVKM. The CDR3 runs to 14 residues. With 10 bases removed from V and 4 bases from J, the gap between germline ends came to 19 bases. The CDR3: CATAPGRVPYGYTF. For the CDR3, the DNA is TGTGCCACCGCCCCGGGAAGGGTCCCCTATGGCTACACCTTC.

This clone was counted ten times or more. V and J are TRBV7-9 and TRBJ1-4, with TRBD1 identical over 9 bases. With V trimmed by 5 bases and J by 6 bases, 1 base remained unmatched. Germline V gene data show CDR1 as SEHNR and CDR2 as FQNEAQ (reference sequence). The CDR3 runs 13 residues. The DNA of the CDR3 is TGTGCCAGCAGCCGGGACAGGGATGAAAAACTGTTTTTT. Protein sequence: CASSRDRDEKLFF.

The CDR3 DNA reads TGTGCCTGGAGTGTGTTTGGAGAGAATGAGCAGTTCTTC. It yields the protein CAWSVFGENEQFF. The genes are TRBV30 and TRBJ2-1; D uncertain. Germline V lookup: CDR1 GTSNPN, CDR2 SVGIG (reference sequence). The CDR3 is made up of 13 amino acids. Deletions cut 0 bases from V and 7 bases from J, with 10 bases between.

The gene calls are TRBV7-9 and TRBJ1-1; the match to TRBD1 covers 7 bases. Germline lookup yields CDR1 SEHNR and CDR2 FQNEAQ (reference sequence). J was trimmed by 1 base and V by 5 bases; bases with no gene match: 7. The length of the CDR3 is 15 residues. CDR3 coding DNA: TGTGCCAGCAGCGAATACAGGGGCCCGAACACTGAAGCTTTCTTT. Its protein is CASSEYRGPNTEAFF.

This clone was picked up a small number of times. V usage is TRBV30 and J usage is TRBJ1-4; D not resolved. Trimming took 4 bases from V and 4 from J, leaving 10 bases between them. The CDR3 covers 13 residues. Germline loops: CDR1 GTSNPN, CDR2 SVGIG (reference sequence). The CDR3 loop reads CAWTGQVNEKLFF. In nucleotides, the CDR3 is TGTGCCTGGACTGGCCAGGTTAATGAAAAACTGTTTTTT.

The rearrangement uses TRBV13 and TRBJ2-1; 8 positions match TRBD2. This CDR3 spans 17 amino acids. Per germline, CDR1 PRHDT and CDR2 FYEKMQ (reference sequence). Losses at the gene ends were 2 bases for V and 6 bases for J; bases not matched to a gene: 12. The CDR3 DNA sequence: TGTGCCAGCAGCTTAACCGGGAGGGCCTTTGTTAGCAATGAGCAGTTCTTC. It yields the protein CASSLTGRAFVSNEQFF.

This clone was observed a handful of times. The chain combines TRBV6-1 with TRBJ1-2; TRBD1 might be the D (5 bases). This CDR3 is 15 amino acids long. The ends were cut back, 0 bases at V and 5 bases at J, with 13 bases in the middle. Germline CDR1 is MNHNS and CDR2 is SASEGT. For the CDR3, the DNA is TGTGCCAGCAGTGAAGCGTTTGAGGCAGGGTATGGCTACACCTTC. This sequence encodes CASSEAFEAGYGYTF.

This clone was found a few times. The gene calls are TRBV7-6 and TRBJ1-3; 7 bases are a match to TRBD1. This CDR3 spans 16 amino acids. V shed 5 bases and J 1 base; nucleotides not matched to a gene: 8. The V gene's germline CDR1 is SGHVS and CDR2 FNYEAQ. DNA for the CDR3: TGTGCCAGCAGCAGACGACAGGGTTTATCTGGAAACACCATATATTTT. It translates to CASSRRQGLSGNTIYF.

The chain links TRBV28 to TRBJ1-4; 8 nucleotides match TRBD1. The CDR3 spans 18 residues. The V and J ends lost 6 bases and 6 bases, in that order; junction bases with no gene match: 18. Germline V gene lookup returns CDR1 MDHEN and CDR2 SYDVKM. The CDR3 region is CASSFHRGGPMDDEKLFF. The CDR3 nucleotides read TGTGCCAGCAGCTTCCACAGGGGGGGACCTATGGACGATGAAAAACTGTTTTTT.

The chain employs TRBV19 and TRBJ2-5; TRBD2 matches at 9 bases. Germline V gives CDR1 LNHDA, CDR2 SQIVND (reference sequence). This CDR3 has 15 amino acids. Trimming took 2 bases from V and 4 from J; bases not matched to a gene: 5. The chain's CDR3 is CASSIWRGGRETQYF. DNA of the CDR3: TGTGCCAGTAGTATATGGCGGGGGGGCCGAGAGACCCAGTACTTC.

The chain recombines TRBV27 with TRBJ1-1, with 8 bases aligning to TRBD1. CDR3 size: 14 residues. Looked up from germline, CDR1 is MNHEY and CDR2 is SMNVEV (reference sequence). Losses at the gene ends were 7 bases for V and 3 bases for J; bases not matched to a gene: 7. The CDR3 loop is CASTWTGTYTEAFF. CDR3 DNA sequence: TGTGCCAGCACCTGGACAGGGACCTACACTGAAGCTTTCTTT.

The chain joins TRBV5-6 to TRBJ1-2; no definite D call. From germline, CDR1 is SGHDT and CDR2 YYEEEE. The CDR3 runs 12 residues. V shed 5 bases and J shed 5 bases, with 10 bases lying between them. CDR3 residues: CASRRTDYGYTF. The CDR3 nucleotides read TGTGCCAGCAGGCGGACTGATTATGGCTACACCTTC.